This TCR beta chain was captured by sequencing in a study of Ad26.COV2.S vaccination and SARS-CoV-2 variants. Treatment indicated: 15 to 20 received Ad26.COV2.S at low or high dose, single or two shots; 5 received placebo; per-sample allocation not given. Sampling was done on day 63 after the first vaccine or placebo injection. J lost 5 bases, V lost 2 bases, and 9 bases had no gene match. This CDR3 is 15 amino acids long. Germline loops: CDR1 MNHNY, CDR2 SVGAGI (reference sequence). Some clones are missing from TCRdb's copy, which holds only in-frame ones; the method was immunoSEQ multiplex PCR. Among about 680,000 clones listed, 80% to 90% were seen once.

The specimen was peripheral blood, collected in a trial of Ad26.COV2.S vaccine versus placebo. The receptor was derived from a person aged 18 to 59 who received the Ad26.COV2.S COVID-19 vaccine or a placebo. The chain joins TRBV6-6 to TRBJ2-7, with 7 bases matching TRBD2. DNA of the CDR3: TGTGCCAGCAGTTACGAAGGGACTACCTATAACGAGCAGTACTTC. This translates into CASSYEGTTYNEQYF.